This T cell receptor beta chain derives from a study of blood T cell repertoires in COVID-19 (TCRdb year 2020). For the wider study: Collaborator samples came from the United States, Italy and Spain and covered acute and convalescent phases of COVID-19. The material from the prospective study consisted of cDNA or gDNA derived from T cells, B-cell-depleted T cells, or PBMCs. The dataset comprised deeply sampled blood TCRbeta repertoires from subjects exposed to, actively infected with, or recovered from COVID-19. The repertoires were made available in a free public database intended to serve as a resource for research on the immune response to SARS-CoV-2. Samples came from the ongoing ImmuneRACE study (first 160 participants) plus 1,254 subjects from 6 global collaborators. Sample metadata almost always included a de-identified subject ID, COVID-19 status, age in years and sex. Where available, HLA class I and class II types were obtained from metadata supplied by the sample provider rather than from assay-based typing. Study-wide conclusions, independent of this receptor: How much clinical and demographic metadata was included differed by source and by participant, and the metadata was provided uncurated.

As encoded in the germline V gene, CDR1 is SGHTA while CDR2 is FQGNSA. V is shortened by 1 base, J by 0 bases, and the region joining them spans 7 bases. Spanning cysteine to phenylalanine, the CDR3 consists of 14 amino acids. The entry retains the CDR3 DNA only, 42 bases that are in frame from base 1. As concerns this clone: Its antigen specificity is not known. Base qualities were left out, and no much larger clone turns up one base away.

TCRbeta CDR3 regions were amplified from genomic DNA using the immunoSEQ Assay, a bias-controlled multiplex PCR. For the original study's pipeline: The number of nucleated cells in each sample was estimated from the amplification of reference gene primers within the assay. To quantify the absolute abundance of each unique TCRbeta CDR3 rearrangement, sequence reads were collapsed and filtered. For each sample, productive Simpson clonality was calculated as the square root of Simpson's diversity index over productive rearrangements. TCRdb retrieved this table from immuneACCESS and kept in-frame rearrangements only. Not all clones are present; in checked studies, unresolved V genes account for under half, and no reason is known for the remainder. That table is the source of V, J and clone size, and D and trimming were worked out from the DNA. This sample has 220,000 or so clones in its table, and around 91% of those were observed once. About 3.3% of the sample is held by the ten biggest clonotypes.

Enrolling through a virtual design, the prospective study's participants ranged in age from roughly 18 to 89 years and lived across 24 United States geographic areas. To assign participants to cohorts, the prospective study relied on clinical history that participants themselves reported in a screening survey and a study questionnaire. Each participant in the prospective study had whole blood, serum and a nasopharyngeal or oropharyngeal swab collected by mobile phlebotomists. Additional blood draws and questionnaires over an approximately two-month period could optionally be provided by prospective study participants. Blood samples from the prospective study were shipped frozen or at room temperature prior to DNA extraction.

The sequencing input was PBMCs or T cells enriched from blood (not recorded which). The clonotype comes from a woman aged 18 to 35 in a cohort exposed to, infected with or recovered from COVID-19 (not recorded which). The sequence links TRBV7-2 to TRBJ2-7, with the D segment identity uncertain. In nucleotides, the sequence is TGTGCCAGCAGCTTAGGAGAAATCTCCTACGAGCAGTACTTC. Translated, it reads CASSLGEISYEQYF.